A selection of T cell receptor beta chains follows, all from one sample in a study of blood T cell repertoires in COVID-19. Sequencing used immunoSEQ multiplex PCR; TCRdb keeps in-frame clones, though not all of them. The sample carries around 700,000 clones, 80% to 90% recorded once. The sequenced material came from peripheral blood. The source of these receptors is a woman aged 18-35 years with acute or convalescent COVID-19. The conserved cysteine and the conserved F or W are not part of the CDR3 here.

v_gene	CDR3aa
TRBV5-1	ASSRAFGGVETQY
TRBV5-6	ASSPGTPGYT
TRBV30	AWRESGGTGELF
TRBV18	ASSTGQHTEAF
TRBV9	ASSPNEYYGYT
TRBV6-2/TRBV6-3	ASSFARSRSGQY
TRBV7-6	ASSLGDSGAYGYT
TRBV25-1	ASSESRGPLGSPLH
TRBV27	ASSGGVISGANVLT
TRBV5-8	ASRRDWSSYEQY
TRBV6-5	ASSRLIGAGNTIY
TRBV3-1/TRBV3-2	ASSHKAGTGPYEPY
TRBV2	ATLEQAPYGYT
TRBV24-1	ATSRGFNSPLH
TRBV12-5	ASGLISREGGTDTQY
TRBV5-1	ASSLEGHPVQPQH
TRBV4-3	ASSQEEAGLSSGNTIY
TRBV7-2	ASSLAPAGVAGPSGANVLT
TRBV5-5	ASSLGDRLNEKLF
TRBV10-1	ASSEGGSRGANATNEKLF
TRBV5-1	ASSLSGTSGGATDTQY
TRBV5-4	ASSTQGGTEAF
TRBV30	ALGTGYGYT
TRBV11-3	ASSPGGGGTGELF
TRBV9	ASSVTQFNEKLF
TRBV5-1	ASSPPGQGYEQY